The clone carrying this T cell receptor (beta chain) was detected only once. The antigen is not known. The data originate from a study of CD4 T cells in relation to SARS-CoV-2 and coronaviruses. As for the study in general: Crossreactive spike epitopes shared across donors were mapped to their HLA restriction.

CDR3 size: 16 residues. V was clipped by 5 bases and J by 1 base, with 15 bases between them. Germline lookup yields CDR1 SGHTA and CDR2 FQGNSA. Libraries were prepared by immunoSEQ multiplex PCR; TCRdb keeps only in-frame clonotypes and omits some of them. The repertoire consists of some 30,000 clones, with around 80% occurring once and the leading ten covering 3% to 4%. The sequencing input was memory CD4+ T cells from PBMCs, cultured in vitro. The receptor was isolated from an adult with COVID-19. V is TRBV7-2 and J is TRBJ2-4; D gene ambiguous. DNA for the CDR3: TGTGCCAGCAGCCCGTGGTTAACTGGGGCCAAAAACATTCAGTACTTC. This translates into CASSPWLTGAKNIQYF.